The sequence of this T cell receptor beta chain was determined in a study of shared clonotypes between healthy human individuals (TCRdb year 2020). For the wider study: The cohort comprised a couple of women and a few men aged 18 to 49 years. Per donor, three plates each were used for CD4 naive and CD4 memory, two for CD8 naive, and one for CD8 memory. To increase sequencing depth and limit assay-specific biases, different laboratories used diverse techniques to prepare libraries and sequence TCR repertoires. Per donor, leukapheresis produced somewhere between about 0.85 and 8.9 billion PBMCs. To estimate repertoire size and how much clonotype sharing occurs between individuals, the study deeply sequenced the blood TCR repertoires of five healthy adults.

A note on this clone: There is no known antigen for this receptor. No base qualities exist here, and no much larger clone lies one base off it.

Using the deep immunoSEQ assay, multiplex PCR amplified TCR CDR3 regions from genomic DNA. Extracted genomic DNA from each cell subset was distributed evenly across all wells of several immunoSEQ 96-well plates, and each plate was treated as a replicate. For sorted subsets, 150 to 250 ng genomic DNA, equal to 30,000 to 35,000 T cell genomes, was loaded into each replicate PCR. The purified libraries were quantified using a Qubit 3.0 fluorometer, sized with a Bioanalyzer 2100, and then quantified again using the KAPA Library Quantification kit. A separate single-read 150-cycle Illumina NextSeq 550 flow cell was used to sequence each immunoSEQ 96-well plate. The paper's processing steps were these. Because only junctional sequences without quality scores were contained in the immunoSEQ output, filtering matching that applied to full-length reads could not be performed. Sequences were annotated with PyIR, a Python wrapper for IgBLAST v1.9, and V/J genes and CDR3 were assigned using IMGT germline references. Reads were removed for weak V/J assignments (E-value above 1e-6), missing CDR3, stop codons, out-of-frame junctions, or ambiguous translated residues. A V3J clonotype was defined by an identical inferred V gene, J gene, and CDR3 amino acid sequence. To compute the percentage overlap between repertoires, the number of shared unique clonotypes was divided by the size of the smaller repertoire. Repertoire richness was assessed with RTK rarefaction, the Chao1 estimator, and Recon v2.1 estimates of unobserved clonotypes. Generation probabilities were computed with OLGA for all TCRbeta clonotypes obtained by the gDNA method from a handful of donors. The clones in this table, taken by TCRdb from immuneACCESS, are in-frame only. Not every clone is retained; where verified, under half of the shortfall comes from an unresolved V gene, and the cause of the rest is unknown. The D gene and trimming were derived from the DNA, and the V and J assignments and clone size from that table. This sample has under 1,100,000 clones in its table, and roughly 70% of those were observed once. Clones ranked in the top ten supply about 1.5% of the sample.

Donors were healthy HIV-negative adults with no recently reported acute infections or vaccinations. Every donor was a Caucasian adult living in Nashville, Tennessee, USA. CD4+ T cells were enriched by magnetic negative selection; naive cells were then positively selected on CD45RA, and the negative fraction formed the memory subset. After blood collection by leukapheresis, PBMCs were isolated using Ficoll-Histopaque density gradient centrifugation and then cryopreserved in the vapor phase of liquid nitrogen. Purity and quantity of every magnetically sorted T cell population were checked by analytical flow cytometry. Genomic DNA was isolated from every sorted fraction and measured by UV absorbance on a Nanodrop 2000c. Looking up the germline V gene yields CDR1 KGHSH and CDR2 LQKENI. At the junction V is shortened by 4 bases and J by 5 bases, with 9 bases in between. The CDR3 sequence holds 12 residues, the cysteine and phenylalanine included. This entry keeps only the CDR3 DNA: 36 bases, framed from base 1.

The study at large found these results: Sampling was restricted to blood, and TCR repertoires in tissue are likely to differ from TCR repertoires in blood. Even with the large sequencing depth, rarefaction of the sorted-subset datasets indicated that sequencing was incomplete. Because the study included a small number of donors, the genetic and exposure-history diversity represented was limited. Based on pairwise subsampling, the degree of clonotype sharing among donors was expected to be affected by sequencing depth. When several donors were compared, the shared fraction of clonotypes was 5% to 6.5% for naive CD4, approximately 3.5% for naive CD8, roughly 2.5% for memory CD4, and around 0.4% for memory CD8. Naive subsets generally had larger estimated clonotype richness than memory subsets. Compared with non-shared clonotypes, the clonotypes found in all four sorted-subset donors had higher generation probabilities.

Sequences were obtained from memory CD4+ T cells sorted from blood. The label giving this sample's cell subset or site can be read as: CD45RA-negative fraction. The chain was built from TRBV18 and TRBJ2-7; the D gene lacks a confident call. The receptor was isolated from a man younger than 30 in good health. The nucleotides read TGTGCCAGCTCACGCTCCCCTAACGAGCAGTACTTC. Translated, this gives CASSRSPNEQYF.